This T cell receptor (beta chain) is from a study of blood T cell repertoires in COVID-19. Germline assignment: CDR1 SGHAT and CDR2 FQNNGV. Unmatched junction bases numbered 4, after V lost 4 bases and J lost 7 bases. This CDR3 comprises 14 residues. Sequencing was performed with immunoSEQ multiplex PCR; in TCRdb, only in-frame clones are kept and a portion is missing. The table records around 100,000 clones, 85% of them present only once. The receptor's source is a man aged 45-65 years with active or convalescent COVID-19. The source material was peripheral blood. The chain couples TRBV11-2 to TRBJ1-6, with 7 bases that match TRBD1. The CDR3 spells CASSSGTVNSPLHF. As DNA, the CDR3 is TGTGCCAGCAGCTCCGGGACAGTCAATTCACCCCTCCACTTT.